This T cell receptor (beta chain) was documented in a study of blood T cells in healthy people across ages. The germline gives CDR1 SGHVS, CDR2 FNYEAQ. The ends lost 1 base at V and 6 bases at J; junction bases unmatched: 10. The CDR3 totals 18 residues. Combining a sample-barcoded 5' primer with a J-beta primer mix, a second PCR ran for 7 to 11 cycles. From the 5' RACE reads, TCRdb called clonotypes with MiXCR, one entry per CDR3 protein. The sample has under 800,000 distinct CDR3 sequences, roughly 47% seen once; the top ten hold 20% to 25%. Material for sequencing was blood. The clonotype originates from a woman aged 55-75 years in good health. The chain recombines TRBV7-6 with TRBJ2-7; 15 nucleotides match TRBD2. DNA of the CDR3: TGTGCCAGCAGCTTAGGAGGGGGACTAGCGGGGGGTGTTGGCGAGCAGTACTTC. Its protein is CASSLGGGLAGGVGEQYF.